This TCR beta chain stems from a study of shared clonotypes between healthy human individuals. General study points: It was observed that 5% to 6.5% of naive CD4 clonotypes were shared across a handful of donors.

About this clone itself: No antigen is known for it.

Both subsets, CD45RA+ naive and CD45RA-negative memory, were split from the CD4+ cells. Generated by immunoSEQ multiplex PCR, the TCRdb table keeps only in-frame clones and is missing some. The sample lists around 1 million clones; over 60% were seen once. The sequencing sample was made of memory CD4+ T cells sorted from blood. This sample's subset: CD45RA-negative fraction. This receptor was obtained from a young man in good health.

In nucleotides, the CDR3 is TGTGCCAGCAAAAGGGAACAGAGCAATCAGCCCCAGCATTTT. Translated, it gives CASKREQSNQPQHF. The genes are TRBV6-1 and TRBJ1-5; D gene uncertain. Germline V gives CDR1 MNHNS, CDR2 SASEGT. The CDR3 contains 14 residues. The ends were cut back, 7 bases at V and 1 base at J, with 11 bases in the middle.